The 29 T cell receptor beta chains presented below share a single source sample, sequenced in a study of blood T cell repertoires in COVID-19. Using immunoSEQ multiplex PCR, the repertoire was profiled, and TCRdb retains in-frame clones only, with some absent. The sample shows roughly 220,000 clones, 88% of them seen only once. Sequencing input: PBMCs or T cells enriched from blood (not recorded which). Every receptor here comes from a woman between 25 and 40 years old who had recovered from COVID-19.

This chain's CDR3 is CASSLGGYNEQFF. As DNA, the CDR3 is TGTGCCAGCAGCTTAGGCGGGTACAATGAGCAGTTCTTC. The chain uses TRBV11-3 and TRBJ2-1; TRBD2 might be the D (5 bases). CDR3 size: 13 residues. Germline V gives CDR1 SGHNT, CDR2 YENEEA. V gave up 1 base and J gave up 4 bases, with 5 bases separating them.

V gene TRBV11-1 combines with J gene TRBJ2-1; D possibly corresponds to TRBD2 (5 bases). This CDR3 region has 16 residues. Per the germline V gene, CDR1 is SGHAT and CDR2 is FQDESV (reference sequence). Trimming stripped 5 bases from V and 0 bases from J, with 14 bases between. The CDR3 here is CASSPPEGSSYNEQFF. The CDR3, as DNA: TGTGCCAGCAGCCCCCCCGAGGGTAGCTCCTACAATGAGCAGTTCTTC.

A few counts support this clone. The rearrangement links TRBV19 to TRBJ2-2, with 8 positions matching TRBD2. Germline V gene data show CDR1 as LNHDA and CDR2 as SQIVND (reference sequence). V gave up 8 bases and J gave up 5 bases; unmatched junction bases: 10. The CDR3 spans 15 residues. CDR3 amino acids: CASRRGTSGTGELFF. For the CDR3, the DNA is TGTGCCAGTCGGAGGGGGACTAGTGGTACCGGGGAGCTGTTTTTT.

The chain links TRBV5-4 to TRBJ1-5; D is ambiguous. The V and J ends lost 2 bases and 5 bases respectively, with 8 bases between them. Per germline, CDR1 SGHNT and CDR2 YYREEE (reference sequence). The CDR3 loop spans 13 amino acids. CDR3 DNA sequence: TGTGCCAGCAGCTTCGGTCTCGATCAGCCCCAGCATTTT. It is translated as CASSFGLDQPQHF. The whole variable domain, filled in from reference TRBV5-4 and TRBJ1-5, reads ETGVTQSPTHLIKTRGQQVTLRCSSQSGHNTVSWYQQALGQGPQFIFQYYREEENGRGNFPPRFSGLQFPNYSSELNVNALELDDSALYLCASSFGLDQPQHFGDGTRLSIL.

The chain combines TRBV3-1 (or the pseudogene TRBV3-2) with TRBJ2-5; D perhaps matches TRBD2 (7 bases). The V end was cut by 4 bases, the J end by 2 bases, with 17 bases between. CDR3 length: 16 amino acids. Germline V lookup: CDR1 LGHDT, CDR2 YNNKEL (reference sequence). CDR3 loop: CASSPRAGAIQETQYF. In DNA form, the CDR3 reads TGTGCCAGCAGCCCAAGGGCGGGGGCGATACAAGAGACCCAGTACTTC.

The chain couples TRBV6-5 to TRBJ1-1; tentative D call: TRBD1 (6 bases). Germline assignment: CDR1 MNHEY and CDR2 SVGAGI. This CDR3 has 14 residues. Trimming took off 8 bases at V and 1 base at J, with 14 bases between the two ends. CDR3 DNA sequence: TGTGCCAGCGCCAAAGACAGGTCGAACACTGAAGCTTTCTTT. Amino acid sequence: CASAKDRSNTEAFF.

The CDR3 nucleotides read TGTGCCAGCAGCCCCACGCGGGGGAGCACTGAAGCTTTCTTT. Translation: CASSPTRGSTEAFF. V is TRBV11-3 and J is TRBJ1-1; D might be TRBD1 (5 bases). Germline CDR1 and CDR2: SGHNT and YENEEA. Trimming pared 5 bases from V and 4 bases from J, leaving 14 bases between. CDR3 length: 14 amino acids.

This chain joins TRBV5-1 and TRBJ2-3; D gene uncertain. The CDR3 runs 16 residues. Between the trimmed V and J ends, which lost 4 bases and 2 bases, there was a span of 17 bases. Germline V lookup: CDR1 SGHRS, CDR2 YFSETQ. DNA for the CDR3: TGCGCCAGCAGCCTCCAGTTATCCACGCTCACAGATACGCAGTATTTT. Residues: CASSLQLSTLTDTQYF.

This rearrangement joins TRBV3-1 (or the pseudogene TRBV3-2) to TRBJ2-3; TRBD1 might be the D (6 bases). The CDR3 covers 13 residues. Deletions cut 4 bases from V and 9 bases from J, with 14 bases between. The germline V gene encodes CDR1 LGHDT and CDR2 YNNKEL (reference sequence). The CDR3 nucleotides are TGTGCCAGCAGCCCCTCTTCCCAGGGGACGCAGTATTTT. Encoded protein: CASSPSSQGTQYF.

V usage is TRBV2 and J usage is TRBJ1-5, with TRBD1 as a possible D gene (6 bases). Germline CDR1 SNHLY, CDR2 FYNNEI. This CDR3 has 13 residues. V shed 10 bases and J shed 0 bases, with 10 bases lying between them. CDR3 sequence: CATRTDSNQPQHF. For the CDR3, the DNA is TGTGCCACCCGGACAGATAGCAATCAGCCCCAGCATTTT.

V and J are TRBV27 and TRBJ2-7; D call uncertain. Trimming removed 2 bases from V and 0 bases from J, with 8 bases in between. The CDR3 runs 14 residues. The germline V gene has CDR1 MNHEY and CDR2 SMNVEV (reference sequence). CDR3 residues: CASSLRRDSYEQYF. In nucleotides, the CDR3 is TGTGCCAGCAGTTTAAGAAGAGACTCCTACGAGCAGTACTTC.

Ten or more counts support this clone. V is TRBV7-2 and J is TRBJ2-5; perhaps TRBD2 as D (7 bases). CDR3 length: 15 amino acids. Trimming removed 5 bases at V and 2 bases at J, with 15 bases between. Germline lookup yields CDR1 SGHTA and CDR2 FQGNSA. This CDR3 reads CASSQQGGGQETQYF. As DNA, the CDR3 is TGTGCCAGCAGCCAACAGGGCGGGGGTCAAGAGACCCAGTACTTC.

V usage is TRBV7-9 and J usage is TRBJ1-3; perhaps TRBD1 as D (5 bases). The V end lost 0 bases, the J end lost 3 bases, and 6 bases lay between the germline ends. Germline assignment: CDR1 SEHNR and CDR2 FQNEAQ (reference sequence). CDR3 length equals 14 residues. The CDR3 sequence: CASSLARVGNTIYF. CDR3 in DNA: TGTGCCAGCAGCTTAGCCAGGGTTGGAAACACCATATATTTT.

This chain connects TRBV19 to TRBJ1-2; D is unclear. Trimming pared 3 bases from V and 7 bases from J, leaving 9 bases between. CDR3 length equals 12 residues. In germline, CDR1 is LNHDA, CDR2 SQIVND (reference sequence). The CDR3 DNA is TGTGCCAGTAGTATCGGCAGGTCTGGCTACACCTTC. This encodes CASSIGRSGYTF.

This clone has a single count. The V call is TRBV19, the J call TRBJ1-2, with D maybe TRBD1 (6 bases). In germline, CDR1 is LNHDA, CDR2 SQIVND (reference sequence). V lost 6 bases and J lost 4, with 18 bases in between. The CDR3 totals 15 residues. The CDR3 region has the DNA TGTGCCAGTAGCCAAAACTCACAGGGAACCTATGGCTACACCTTC. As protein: CASSQNSQGTYGYTF.

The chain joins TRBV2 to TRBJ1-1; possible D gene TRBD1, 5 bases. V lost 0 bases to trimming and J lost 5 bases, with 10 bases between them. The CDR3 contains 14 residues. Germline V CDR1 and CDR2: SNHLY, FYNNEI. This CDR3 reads CASSEAWGRTEAFF. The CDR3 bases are TGTGCCAGCAGTGAAGCATGGGGCAGAACTGAAGCTTTCTTT.

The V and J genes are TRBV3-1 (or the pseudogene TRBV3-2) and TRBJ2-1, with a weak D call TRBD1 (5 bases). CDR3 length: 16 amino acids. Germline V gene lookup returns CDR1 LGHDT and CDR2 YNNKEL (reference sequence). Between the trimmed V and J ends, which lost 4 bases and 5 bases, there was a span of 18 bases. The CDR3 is CASSPAEGVGDNEQFF. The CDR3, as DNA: TGTGCCAGCAGCCCCGCGGAAGGGGTTGGAGACAATGAGCAGTTCTTC.

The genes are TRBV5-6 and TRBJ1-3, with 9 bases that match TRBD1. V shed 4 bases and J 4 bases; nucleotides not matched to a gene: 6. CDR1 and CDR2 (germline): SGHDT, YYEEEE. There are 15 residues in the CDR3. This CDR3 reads CASSATGGAGNTIYF. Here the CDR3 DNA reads TGTGCCAGCAGCGCCACAGGGGGCGCGGGAAACACCATATATTTT.

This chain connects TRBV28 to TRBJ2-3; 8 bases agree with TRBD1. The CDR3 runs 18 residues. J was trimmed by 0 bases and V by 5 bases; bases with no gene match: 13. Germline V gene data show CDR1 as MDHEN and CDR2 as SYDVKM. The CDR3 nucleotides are TGTGCCAGCAGTACCCGGGACAGGTCCATTCCTAGCACAGATACGCAGTATTTT. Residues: CASSTRDRSIPSTDTQYF.

The CDR3 here is CASSLVRSQVGEQYF. DNA for the CDR3: TGTGCCAGCAGCTTAGTGAGGTCCCAAGTTGGCGAGCAGTACTTC. This chain uses TRBV7-2 with TRBJ2-7; D is undetermined. Germline V CDR1 and CDR2: SGHTA, FQGNSA. This CDR3 is built from 15 residues. V dropped 1 base and J dropped 6 bases, with 16 bases sitting between them.

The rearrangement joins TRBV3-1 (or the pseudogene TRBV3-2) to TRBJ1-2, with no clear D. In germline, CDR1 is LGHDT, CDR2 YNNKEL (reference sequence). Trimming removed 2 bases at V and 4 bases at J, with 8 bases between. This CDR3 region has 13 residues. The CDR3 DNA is TGTGCCAGCAGCCAAAACTCGTTCTATGGCTACACCTTC. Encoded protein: CASSQNSFYGYTF.

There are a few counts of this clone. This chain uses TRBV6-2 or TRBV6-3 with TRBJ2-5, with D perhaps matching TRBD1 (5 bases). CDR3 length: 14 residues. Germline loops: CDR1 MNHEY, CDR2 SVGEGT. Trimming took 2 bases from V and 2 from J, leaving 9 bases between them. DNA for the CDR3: TGTGCCAGCAGTTACGGGGCGGAACAAGAGACCCAGTACTTC. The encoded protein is CASSYGAEQETQYF.

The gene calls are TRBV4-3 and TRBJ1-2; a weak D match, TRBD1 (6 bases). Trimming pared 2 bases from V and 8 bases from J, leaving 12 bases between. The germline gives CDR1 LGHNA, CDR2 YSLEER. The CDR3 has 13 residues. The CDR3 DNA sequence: TGCGCCAGCAGCCAATTGGGGGCAGGAGGCTACACCTTC. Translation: CASSQLGAGGYTF.

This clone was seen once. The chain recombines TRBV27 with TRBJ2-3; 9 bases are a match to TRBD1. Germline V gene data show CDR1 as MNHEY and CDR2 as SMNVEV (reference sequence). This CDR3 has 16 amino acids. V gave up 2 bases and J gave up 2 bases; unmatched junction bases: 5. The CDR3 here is CASSLHRDRDTDTQYF. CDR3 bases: TGTGCCAGCAGTTTACACCGGGACAGGGACACAGATACGCAGTATTTT.

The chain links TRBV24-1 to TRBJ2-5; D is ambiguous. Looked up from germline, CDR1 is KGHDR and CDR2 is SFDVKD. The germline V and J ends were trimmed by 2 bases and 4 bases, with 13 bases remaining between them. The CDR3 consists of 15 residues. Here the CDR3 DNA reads TGTGCCACCAGTGATTCTGCCGTCCCGGGAGAGACCCAGTACTTC. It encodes CATSDSAVPGETQYF.

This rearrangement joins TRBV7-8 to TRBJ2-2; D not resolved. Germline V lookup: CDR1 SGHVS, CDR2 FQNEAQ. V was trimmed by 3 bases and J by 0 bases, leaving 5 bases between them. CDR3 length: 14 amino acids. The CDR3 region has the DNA TGTGCCAGCAGCTTCTTAGCGAACACCGGGGAGCTGTTTTTT. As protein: CASSFLANTGELFF.

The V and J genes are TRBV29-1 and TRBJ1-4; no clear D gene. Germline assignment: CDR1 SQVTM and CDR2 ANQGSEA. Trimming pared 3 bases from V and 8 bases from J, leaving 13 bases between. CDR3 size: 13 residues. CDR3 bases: TGCAGCGTTGAGGGGAGGGATGGGGAAAAACTGTTTTTT. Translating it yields CSVEGRDGEKLFF.

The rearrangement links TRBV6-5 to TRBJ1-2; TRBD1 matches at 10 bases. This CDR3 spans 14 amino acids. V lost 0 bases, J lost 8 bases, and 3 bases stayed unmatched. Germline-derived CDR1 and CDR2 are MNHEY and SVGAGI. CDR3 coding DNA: TGTGCCAGCAGTTACTCCGGGACAGGGGTCGGCTACACCTTC. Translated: CASSYSGTGVGYTF.

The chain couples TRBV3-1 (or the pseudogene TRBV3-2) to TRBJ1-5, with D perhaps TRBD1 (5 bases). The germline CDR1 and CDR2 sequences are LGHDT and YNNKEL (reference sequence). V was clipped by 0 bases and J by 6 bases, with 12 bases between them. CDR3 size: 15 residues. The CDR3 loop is CASSQDSRAGQPQHF. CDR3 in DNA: TGTGCCAGCAGCCAAGACTCCAGGGCTGGTCAGCCCCAGCATTTT.